The subject of this entry is one T cell receptor (beta chain). Combining a sample-barcoded 5' primer with a J-beta primer mix, a second PCR ran for roughly 7 to 11 cycles. TCRdb ran MiXCR on the 5' RACE reads and lists one entry per CDR3 protein. The repertoire holds roughly 1,300,000 distinct CDR3 sequences, with almost 60% as singletons. The data are from a study of blood T cells in healthy people across ages. Germline lookup yields CDR1 MGHRA and CDR2 YSYEKL. The ends were cut back, 2 bases at V and 0 bases at J, with 14 bases in the middle. This CDR3 spans 16 amino acids. The specimen was blood. The rearrangement links TRBV4-1 to TRBJ2-7; perhaps TRBD1 as D (5 bases). This receptor was obtained from a young man in good health. The chain's CDR3 is CASSQTPGFNSYEQYF. CDR3 sequence (DNA): TGCGCCAGCAGCCAAACCCCAGGGTTTAACTCCTACGAGCAGTACTTC.